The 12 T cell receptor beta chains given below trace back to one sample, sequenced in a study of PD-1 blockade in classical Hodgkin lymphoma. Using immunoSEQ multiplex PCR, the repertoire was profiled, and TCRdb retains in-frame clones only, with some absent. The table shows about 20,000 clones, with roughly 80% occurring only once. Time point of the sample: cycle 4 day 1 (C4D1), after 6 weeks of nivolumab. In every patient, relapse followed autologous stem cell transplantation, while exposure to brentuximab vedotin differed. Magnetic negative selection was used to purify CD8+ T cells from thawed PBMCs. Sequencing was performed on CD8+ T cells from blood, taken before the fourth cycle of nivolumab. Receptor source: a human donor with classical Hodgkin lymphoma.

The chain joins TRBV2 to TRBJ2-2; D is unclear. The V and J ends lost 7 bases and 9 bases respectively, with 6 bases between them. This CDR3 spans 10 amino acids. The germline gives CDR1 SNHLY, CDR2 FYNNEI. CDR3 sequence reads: CASNGRELFF. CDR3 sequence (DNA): TGTGCCAGCAACGGAAGGGAGCTGTTTTTT.

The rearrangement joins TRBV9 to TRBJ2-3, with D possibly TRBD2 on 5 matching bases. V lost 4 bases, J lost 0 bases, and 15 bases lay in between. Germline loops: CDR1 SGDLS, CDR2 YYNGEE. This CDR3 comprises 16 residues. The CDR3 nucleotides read TGTGCCAGCAGCCCGCATACTAGAGCTAGCACAGATACGCAGTATTTT. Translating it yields CASSPHTRASTDTQYF.

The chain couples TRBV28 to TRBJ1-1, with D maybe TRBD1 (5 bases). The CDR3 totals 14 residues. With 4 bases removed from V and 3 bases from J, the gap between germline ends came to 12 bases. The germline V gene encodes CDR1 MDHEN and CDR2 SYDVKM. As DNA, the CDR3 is TGTGCCAGCAGTTATGGGGGGGTTCACACTGAAGCTTTCTTT. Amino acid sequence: CASSYGGVHTEAFF.

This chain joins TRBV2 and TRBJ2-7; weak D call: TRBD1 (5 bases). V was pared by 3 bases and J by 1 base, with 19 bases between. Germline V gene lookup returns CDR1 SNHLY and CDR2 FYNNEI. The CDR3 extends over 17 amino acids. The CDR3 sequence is CASSEPLAGRLSYEQYF. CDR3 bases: TGTGCCAGCAGTGAGCCCCTGGCAGGGCGCCTTTCCTACGAGCAGTACTTC.

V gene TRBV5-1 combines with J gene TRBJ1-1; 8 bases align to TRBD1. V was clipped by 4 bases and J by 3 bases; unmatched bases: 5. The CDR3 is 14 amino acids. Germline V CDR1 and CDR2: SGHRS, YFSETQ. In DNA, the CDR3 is TGCGCCAGCAGCGCGGACAGGGATTACACTGAAGCTTTCTTT. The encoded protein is CASSADRDYTEAFF. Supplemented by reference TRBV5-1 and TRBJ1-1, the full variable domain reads KAGVTQTPRYLIKTRGQQVTLSCSPISGHRSVSWYQQTPGQGLQFLFEYFSETQRNKGNFPGRFSGRQFSNSRSEMNVSTLELGDSALYLCASSADRDYTEAFFGQGTRLTVV.

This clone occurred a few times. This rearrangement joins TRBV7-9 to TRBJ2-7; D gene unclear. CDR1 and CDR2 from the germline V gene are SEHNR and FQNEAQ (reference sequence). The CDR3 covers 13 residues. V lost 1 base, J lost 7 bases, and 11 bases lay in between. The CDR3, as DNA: TGTGCCAGCAGCTTAGTGAACAGCGATGAGCAGTACTTC. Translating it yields CASSLVNSDEQYF.

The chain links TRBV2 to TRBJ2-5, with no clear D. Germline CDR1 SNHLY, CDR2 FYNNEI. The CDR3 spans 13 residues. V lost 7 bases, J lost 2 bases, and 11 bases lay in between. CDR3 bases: TGTGCCAGCAACCAGCAGAGACAAGAGACCCAGTACTTC. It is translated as CASNQQRQETQYF.

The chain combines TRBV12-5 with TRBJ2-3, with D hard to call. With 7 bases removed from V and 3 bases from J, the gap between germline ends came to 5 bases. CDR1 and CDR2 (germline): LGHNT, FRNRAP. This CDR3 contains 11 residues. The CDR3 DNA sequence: TGTGCTAGTGAGGGAACAGATACGCAGTATTTT. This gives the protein CASEGTDTQYF.

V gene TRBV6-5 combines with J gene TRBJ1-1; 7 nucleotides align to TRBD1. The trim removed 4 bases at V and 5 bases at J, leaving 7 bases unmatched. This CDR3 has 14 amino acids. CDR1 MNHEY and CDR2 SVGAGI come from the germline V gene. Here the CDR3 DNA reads TGTGCCAGCAGTTCGTCTCCAGGGGGTACTGAAGCTTTCTTT. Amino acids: CASSSSPGGTEAFF.

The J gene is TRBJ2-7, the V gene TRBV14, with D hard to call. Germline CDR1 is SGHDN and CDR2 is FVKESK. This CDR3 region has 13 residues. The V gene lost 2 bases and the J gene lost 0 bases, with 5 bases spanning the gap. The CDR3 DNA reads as TGTGCCAGCAGCCAAAGTGGCTCCTACGAGCAGTACTTC. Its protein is CASSQSGSYEQYF. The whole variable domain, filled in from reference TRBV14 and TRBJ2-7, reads EAGVTQFPSHSVIEKGQTVTLRCDPISGHDNLYWYRRVMGKEIKFLLHFVKESKQDESGMPNNRFLAERTGGTYSTLKVQPAELEDSGVYFCASSQSGSYEQYFGPGTRLTVT.

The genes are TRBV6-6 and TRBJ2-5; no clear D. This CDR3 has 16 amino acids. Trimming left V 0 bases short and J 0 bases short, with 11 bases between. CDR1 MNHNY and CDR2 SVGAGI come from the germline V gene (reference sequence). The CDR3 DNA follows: TGTGCCAGCAGTTACTCGATAGCACCACACCAAGAGACCCAGTACTTC. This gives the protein CASSYSIAPHQETQYF.

The CDR3 spells CASGGSSVAEQFF. The CDR3 nucleotides read TGTGCCAGCGGGGGTTCTTCGGTTGCTGAGCAGTTCTTC. V gene TRBV6-8 combines with J gene TRBJ2-1, with D perhaps TRBD1 or TRBD2 (5 bases each). The V end was cut by 8 bases, the J end by 9 bases, with 17 bases between. Germline CDR1 is MNHGY and CDR2 is SAAAGT. The CDR3 runs 13 residues.